This T cell receptor beta chain was identified during a study of blood T cell repertoires in COVID-19. For the study at large: Sites across the United States, Italy and Spain contributed samples from acute and convalescent COVID-19. In each case, the material was cDNA or gDNA derived from T cells, B-cell-depleted T cells, or PBMCs.

V lost 4 bases and J 3 bases, leaving 20 bases between the germline ends. Germline V lookup: CDR1 SGHNT, CDR2 YYREEE (reference sequence). This CDR3 has 17 amino acids. In the study's own analysis: Estimation of nucleated cell counts relied on the amplification of reference gene primers. The protocol was immunoSEQ multiplex PCR, while the TCRdb copy is restricted to in-frame clones and leaves out a portion. That table is the source of V, J and clone size, and D and trimming were worked out from the DNA. In the table there are more than 75,000 clones, 70% to 90% of which are singletons. The sample consisted of peripheral blood. The chain joins TRBV5-4 to TRBJ2-1; D unclear. This receptor was taken from a woman older than 75 with active COVID-19. This CDR3 is CASSLPSWRGIYNEQFF. CDR3 coding DNA: TGTGCCAGCAGCCTCCCTAGTTGGCGAGGAATCTACAATGAGCAGTTCTTC.